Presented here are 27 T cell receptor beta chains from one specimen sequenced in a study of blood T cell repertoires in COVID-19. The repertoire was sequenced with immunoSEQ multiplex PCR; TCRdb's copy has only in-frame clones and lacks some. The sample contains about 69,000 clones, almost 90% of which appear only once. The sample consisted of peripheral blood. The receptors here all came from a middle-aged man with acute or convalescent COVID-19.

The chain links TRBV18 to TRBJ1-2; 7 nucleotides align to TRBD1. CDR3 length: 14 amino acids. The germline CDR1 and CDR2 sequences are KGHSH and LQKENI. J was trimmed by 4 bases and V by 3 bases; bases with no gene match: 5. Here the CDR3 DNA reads TGTGCCAGCTCACCCCCCGGGACAGCCTATGGCTACACCTTC. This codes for CASSPPGTAYGYTF.

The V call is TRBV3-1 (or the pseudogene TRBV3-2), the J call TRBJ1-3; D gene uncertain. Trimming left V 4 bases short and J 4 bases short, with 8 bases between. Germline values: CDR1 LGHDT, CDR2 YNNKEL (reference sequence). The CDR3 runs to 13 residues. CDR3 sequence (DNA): TGTGCCAGCAGCCGATGGGAGGGAAACACCATATATTTT. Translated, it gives CASSRWEGNTIYF.

The DNA of the CDR3 is TGTGCCAGCAGTTACTCGAAGGGGCGTCTTAAGACCCAGTACTTC. Its protein product is CASSYSKGRLKTQYF. V usage is TRBV6-5 and J usage is TRBJ2-5; possibly TRBD1 for D (5 bases). Deletions cut 0 bases from V and 6 bases from J, with 14 bases between. The CDR3 is made up of 15 amino acids. Germline V lookup: CDR1 MNHEY, CDR2 SVGAGI.

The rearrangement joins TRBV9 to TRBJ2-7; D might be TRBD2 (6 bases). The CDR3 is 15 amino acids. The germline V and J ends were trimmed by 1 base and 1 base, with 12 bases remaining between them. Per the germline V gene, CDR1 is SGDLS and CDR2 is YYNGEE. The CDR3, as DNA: TGTGCCAGCAGCGTACAAGCGGGCAGATCCTACGAGCAGTACTTC. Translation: CASSVQAGRSYEQYF.

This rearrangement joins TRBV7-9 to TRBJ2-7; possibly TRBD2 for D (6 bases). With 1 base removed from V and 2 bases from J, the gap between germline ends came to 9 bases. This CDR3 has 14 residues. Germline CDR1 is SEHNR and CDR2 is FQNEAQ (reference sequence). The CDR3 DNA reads TGTGCCAGCAGCTTAGGGGGGGTGGCCTACGAGCAGTACTTC. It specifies CASSLGGVAYEQYF.

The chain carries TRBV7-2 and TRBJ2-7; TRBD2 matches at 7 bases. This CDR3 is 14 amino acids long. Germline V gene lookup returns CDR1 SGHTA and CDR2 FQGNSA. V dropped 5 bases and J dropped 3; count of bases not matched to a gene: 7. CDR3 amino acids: CASSTIAGGYEQYF. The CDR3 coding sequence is TGTGCCAGCAGCACTATAGCGGGTGGCTACGAGCAGTACTTC.

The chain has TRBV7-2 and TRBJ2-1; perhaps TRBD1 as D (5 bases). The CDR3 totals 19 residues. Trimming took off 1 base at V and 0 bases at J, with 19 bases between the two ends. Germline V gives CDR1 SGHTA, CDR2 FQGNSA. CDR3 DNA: TGTGCCAGCAGCTTAGAGGGGTTGTGGTTTTCTTCCTCCTACAATGAGCAGTTCTTC. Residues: CASSLEGLWFSSSYNEQFF. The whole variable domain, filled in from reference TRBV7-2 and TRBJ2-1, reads GAGVSQSPSNKVTEKGKDVELRCDPISGHTALYWYRQSLGQGLEFLIYFQGNSAPDKSGLPSDRFSAERTGGSVSTLTIQRTQQEDSAVYLCASSLEGLWFSSSYNEQFFGPGTRLTVL.

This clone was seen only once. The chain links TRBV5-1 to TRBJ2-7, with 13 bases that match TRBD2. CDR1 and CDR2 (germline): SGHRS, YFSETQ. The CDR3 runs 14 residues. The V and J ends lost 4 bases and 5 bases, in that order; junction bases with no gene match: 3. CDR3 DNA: TGCGCCAGCAGCGGACTAGCGGGAGCGGACGAGCAGTACTTC. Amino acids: CASSGLAGADEQYF.

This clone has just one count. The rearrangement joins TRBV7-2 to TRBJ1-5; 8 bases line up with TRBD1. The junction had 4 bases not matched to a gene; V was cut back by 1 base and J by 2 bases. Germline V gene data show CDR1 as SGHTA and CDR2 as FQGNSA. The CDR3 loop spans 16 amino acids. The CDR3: CASSLVGGQGNQPQHF. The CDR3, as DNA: TGTGCCAGCAGCTTAGTGGGGGGACAGGGCAATCAGCCCCAGCATTTT.

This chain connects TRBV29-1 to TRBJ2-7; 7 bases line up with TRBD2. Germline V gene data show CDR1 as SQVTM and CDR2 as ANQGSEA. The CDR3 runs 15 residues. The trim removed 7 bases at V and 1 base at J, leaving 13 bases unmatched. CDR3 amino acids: CSALRRPSGSYEQYF. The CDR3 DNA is TGCAGCGCTTTACGACGGCCTAGCGGATCCTACGAGCAGTACTTC.

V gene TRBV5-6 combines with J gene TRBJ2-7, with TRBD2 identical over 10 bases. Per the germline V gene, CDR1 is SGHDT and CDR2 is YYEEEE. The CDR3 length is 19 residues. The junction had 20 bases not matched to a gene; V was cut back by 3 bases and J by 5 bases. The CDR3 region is CASSSTSSGLAARGNEQYF. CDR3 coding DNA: TGTGCCAGCAGCTCGACTTCGTCTGGACTAGCGGCCCGAGGGAACGAGCAGTACTTC.

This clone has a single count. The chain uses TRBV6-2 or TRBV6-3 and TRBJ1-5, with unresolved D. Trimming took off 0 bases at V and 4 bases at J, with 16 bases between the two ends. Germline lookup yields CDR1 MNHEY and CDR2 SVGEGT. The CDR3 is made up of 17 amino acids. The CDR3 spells CASSYSRVAEWNQPQHF. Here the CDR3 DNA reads TGTGCCAGCAGTTACTCGAGGGTCGCGGAATGGAATCAGCCCCAGCATTTT.

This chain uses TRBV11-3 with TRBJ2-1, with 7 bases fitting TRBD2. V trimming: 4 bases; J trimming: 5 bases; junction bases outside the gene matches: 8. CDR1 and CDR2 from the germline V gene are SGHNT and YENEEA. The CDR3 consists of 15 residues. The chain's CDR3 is CASSSIGGRDNEQFF. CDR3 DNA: TGTGCCAGCAGCTCCATCGGCGGGAGAGACAATGAGCAGTTCTTC.

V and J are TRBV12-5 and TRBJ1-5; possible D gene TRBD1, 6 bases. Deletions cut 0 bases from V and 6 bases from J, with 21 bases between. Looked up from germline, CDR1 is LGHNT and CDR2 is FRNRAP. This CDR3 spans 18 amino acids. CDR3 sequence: CASGLVATTLWGPQPQHF. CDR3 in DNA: TGTGCTAGTGGTTTGGTAGCCACGACCCTCTGGGGGCCTCAGCCCCAGCATTTT.

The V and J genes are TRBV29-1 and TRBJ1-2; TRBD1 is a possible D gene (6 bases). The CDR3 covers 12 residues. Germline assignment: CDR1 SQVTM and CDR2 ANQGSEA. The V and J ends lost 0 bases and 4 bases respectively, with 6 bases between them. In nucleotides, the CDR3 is TGCAGCGTTGAAGAGGGGGCCTATGGCTACACCTTC. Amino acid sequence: CSVEEGAYGYTF.

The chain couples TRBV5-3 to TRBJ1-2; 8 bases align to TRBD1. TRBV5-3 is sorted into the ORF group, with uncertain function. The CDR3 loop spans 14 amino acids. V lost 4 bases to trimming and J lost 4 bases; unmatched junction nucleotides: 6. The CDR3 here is CARSPDRVGYGYTF. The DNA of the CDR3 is TGTGCCAGAAGCCCGGACAGGGTGGGCTATGGCTACACCTTC.

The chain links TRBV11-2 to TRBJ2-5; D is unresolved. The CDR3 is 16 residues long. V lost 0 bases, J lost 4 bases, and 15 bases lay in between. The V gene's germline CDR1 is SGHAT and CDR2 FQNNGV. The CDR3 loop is CASSLENVVLGETQYF. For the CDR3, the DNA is TGTGCCAGCAGCTTAGAGAACGTAGTTCTCGGAGAGACCCAGTACTTC.

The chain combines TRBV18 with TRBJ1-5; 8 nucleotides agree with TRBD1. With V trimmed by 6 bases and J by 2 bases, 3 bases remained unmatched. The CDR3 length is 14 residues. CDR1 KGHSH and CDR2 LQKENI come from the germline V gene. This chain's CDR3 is CASSQDRGNQPQHF. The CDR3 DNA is TGTGCCAGCTCCCAGGACAGGGGCAATCAGCCCCAGCATTTT.

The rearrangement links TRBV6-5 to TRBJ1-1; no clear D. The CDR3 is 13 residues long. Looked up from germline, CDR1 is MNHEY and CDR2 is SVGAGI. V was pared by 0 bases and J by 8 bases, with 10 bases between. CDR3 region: CASSYSFSGEAFF. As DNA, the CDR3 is TGTGCCAGCAGTTACTCGTTTTCGGGGGAAGCTTTCTTT.

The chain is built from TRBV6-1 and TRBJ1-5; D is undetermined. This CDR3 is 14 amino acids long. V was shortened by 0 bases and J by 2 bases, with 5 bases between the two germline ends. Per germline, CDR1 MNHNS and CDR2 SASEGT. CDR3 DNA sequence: TGTGCCAGCAGTGAAGCGGCTCGCAATCAGCCCCAGCATTTT. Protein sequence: CASSEAARNQPQHF.

In DNA form, the CDR3 reads TGTGCCAGCAGTTACTTGGGACAGGGGGCGCGCAATGAGCAGTTCTTC. This encodes CASSYLGQGARNEQFF. The chain joins TRBV6-5 to TRBJ2-1; 12 bases match TRBD1. In germline, CDR1 is MNHEY, CDR2 SVGAGI. This CDR3 is 16 amino acids long. V dropped 1 base and J dropped 6; count of bases not matched to a gene: 4.

The CDR3 is CASSQGAPYEQYF. The CDR3 DNA sequence: TGTGCCAGCAGCCAAGGAGCACCCTACGAGCAGTACTTC. This chain joins TRBV3-1 (or the pseudogene TRBV3-2) and TRBJ2-7, with D unclear. In germline, CDR1 is LGHDT, CDR2 YNNKEL (reference sequence). CDR3 size: 13 residues. The germline V and J ends were trimmed by 1 base and 2 bases, with 6 bases remaining between them.

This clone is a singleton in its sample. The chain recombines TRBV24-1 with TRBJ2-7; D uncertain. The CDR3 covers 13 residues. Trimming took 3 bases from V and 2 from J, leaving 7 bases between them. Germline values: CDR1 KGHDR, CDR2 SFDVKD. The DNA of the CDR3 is TGTGCCACCAGTGATCGGGTAACCTACGAGCAGTACTTC. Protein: CATSDRVTYEQYF.

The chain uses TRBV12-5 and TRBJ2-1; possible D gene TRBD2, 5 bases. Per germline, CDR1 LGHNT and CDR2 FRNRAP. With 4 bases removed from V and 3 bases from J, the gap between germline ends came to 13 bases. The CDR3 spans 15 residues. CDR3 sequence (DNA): TGTGCTAGTGGTTCCCGCGGGTCTCACTACAATGAGCAGTTCTTC. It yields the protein CASGSRGSHYNEQFF.

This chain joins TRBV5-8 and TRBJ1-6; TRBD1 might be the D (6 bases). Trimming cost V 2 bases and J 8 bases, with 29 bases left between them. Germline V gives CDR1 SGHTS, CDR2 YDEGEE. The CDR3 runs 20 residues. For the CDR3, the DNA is TGTGCCAGCAGCTTCCACCCAACCGCGATTGTGGGGGCGTCGCATTCACCCCTCCACTTT. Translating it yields CASSFHPTAIVGASHSPLHF.

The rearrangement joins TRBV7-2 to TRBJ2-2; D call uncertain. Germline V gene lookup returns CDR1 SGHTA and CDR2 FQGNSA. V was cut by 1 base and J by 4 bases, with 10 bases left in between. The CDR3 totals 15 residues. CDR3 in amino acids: CASSLVQVATGELFF. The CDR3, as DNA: TGTGCCAGCAGCTTAGTTCAGGTGGCCACCGGGGAGCTGTTTTTT.

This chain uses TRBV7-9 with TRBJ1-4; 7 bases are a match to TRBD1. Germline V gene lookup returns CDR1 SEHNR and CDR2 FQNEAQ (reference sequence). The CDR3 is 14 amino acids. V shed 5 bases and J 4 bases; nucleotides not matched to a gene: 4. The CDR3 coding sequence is TGTGCCAGCAGCCGGGGACAGCGTAATGAAAAACTGTTTTTT. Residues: CASSRGQRNEKLFF.